This T cell receptor (beta chain) was profiled in a study of cytomegalovirus exposure and HLA in healthy donors. Study-wide results and limits: Being indistinguishable, some V segments were excluded, TRBV6-2 and TRBV6-3 among them. Rates of TCR association differed by HLA locus in a later analysis, with DRB1 highest and HLA-C lowest.

Use of 60 Vbeta and 13 Jbeta primers characterized the PCR. TCRdb's table, derived via immunoSEQ multiplex PCR, lists solely in-frame clones and lacks some. This table has 150,000 to 200,000 clones, roughly 84% appearing once. In the case of this clone: The antigen remains unidentified.

Trimming shortened V by 4 bases and J by 3 bases, and 10 bases separated the two germline ends. Germline values: CDR1 SGHRS, CDR2 YFSETQ. This CDR3 is built from 13 residues. Specimen: PBMCs. The TCR was taken from a boy under 18 in good health and CMV-seronegative. This chain links TRBV5-1 with TRBJ1-1, with a tentative D call TRBD1 (6 bases). CDR3 protein: CASSTGQDTEAFF. The CDR3 bases are TGCGCCAGCAGCACGGGACAAGACACTGAAGCTTTCTTT.